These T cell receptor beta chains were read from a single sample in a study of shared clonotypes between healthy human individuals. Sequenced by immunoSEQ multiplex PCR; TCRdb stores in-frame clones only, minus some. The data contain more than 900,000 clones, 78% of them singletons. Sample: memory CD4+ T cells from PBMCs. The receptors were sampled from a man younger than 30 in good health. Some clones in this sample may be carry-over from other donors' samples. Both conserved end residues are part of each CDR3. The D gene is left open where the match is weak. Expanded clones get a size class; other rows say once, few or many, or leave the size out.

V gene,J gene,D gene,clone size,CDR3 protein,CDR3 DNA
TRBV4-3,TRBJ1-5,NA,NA,CASSQDLQGRGHQPQHF,TGCGCCAGCAGCCAAGATTTGCAGGGCAGGGGACACCAGCCCCAGCATTTT
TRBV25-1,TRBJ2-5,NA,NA,CASSEYGGGPGETQYF,TGTGCCAGCAGTGAATACGGGGGAGGTCCTGGAGAGACCCAGTACTTC
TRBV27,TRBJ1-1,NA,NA,CASSRGLQNTEAFF,TGTGCCAGCAGTAGGGGACTACAGAACACTGAAGCTTTCTTT
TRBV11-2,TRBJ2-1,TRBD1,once,CASSSNRGHNEQFF,TGTGCCAGCAGCTCCAACAGGGGGCACAATGAGCAGTTCTTC
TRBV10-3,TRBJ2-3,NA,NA,CAISQTGSTDTQYF,TGTGCCATCAGTCAAACAGGGAGCACAGATACGCAGTATTTT
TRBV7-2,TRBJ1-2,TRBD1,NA,CASSMGSGTGAYGYTF,TGTGCCAGCAGCATGGGATCGGGGACAGGGGCCTATGGCTACACCTTC
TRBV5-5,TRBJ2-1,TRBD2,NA,CASSLGLAGGFHEQFF,TGTGCCAGCAGCCTAGGACTAGCGGGAGGGTTTCATGAGCAGTTCTTC
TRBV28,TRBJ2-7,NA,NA,CASSLYEQYF,TGTGCCAGCAGTTTGTACGAGCAGTACTTC
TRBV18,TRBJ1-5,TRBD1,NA,CASSGGQGGSNQPQHF,TGTGCCAGCTCAGGGGGACAGGGAGGTAGCAATCAGCCCCAGCATTTT
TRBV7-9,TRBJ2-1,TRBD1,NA,CASSLGQGARNEQFF,TGTGCCAGCAGCTTAGGGCAGGGGGCGCGGAATGAGCAGTTCTTC
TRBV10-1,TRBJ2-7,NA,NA,CASSPGGAKAEQYF,TGCGCCAGCAGCCCTGGGGGGGCGAAGGCCGAGCAGTACTTC
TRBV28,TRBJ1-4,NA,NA,CASSGTGEEEKLFF,TGTGCCAGCAGTGGAACCGGGGAGGAAGAAAAACTGTTTTTT
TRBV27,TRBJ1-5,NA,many,CASSSGSGLASGQPQHF,TGTGCCAGCAGTTCCGGGAGCGGGTTAGCAAGCGGCCAGCCCCAGCATTTT